This T cell receptor beta chain was retrieved from a study of cytomegalovirus exposure and HLA in healthy donors. Overall study results and limits: Later analysis revealed greater clonal expansion in HLA-associated TCR beta chains than in equally common others.

A note on this clone: Its antigen is as yet unknown.

Donors counted as nominally healthy when sampled, yet unrecorded immune exposures were likely. With 60 Vbeta and 13 Jbeta primers, the PCR was carried out. Original handling: Per a later analysis, the number of unique TCR beta chains was approximately 80 million, of which some 10 million were shared. Data came from immunoSEQ multiplex PCR; TCRdb stores just in-frame clones and leaves some out. That table furnishes V, J and clone size, whereas the DNA furnished D and trimming. The table records about 88,000 clones, 80% to 90% of them present only once. Trimming stripped 6 bases from V and 5 bases from J, with 11 bases between. The CDR3 is made up of 13 amino acids. The V gene's germline CDR1 is MNHEY and CDR2 SVGAGI.

The chain recombines TRBV6-5 with TRBJ2-1; the D gene is possibly TRBD2 (5 bases). This sequence originates from a man aged 18-30 years in good health and CMV-seronegative. The sequenced sample consisted of PBMCs. The CDR3 reads CASRPMEDNEQFF. CDR3 coding DNA: TGTGCCAGCAGGCCCATGGAGGACAATGAGCAGTTCTTC.